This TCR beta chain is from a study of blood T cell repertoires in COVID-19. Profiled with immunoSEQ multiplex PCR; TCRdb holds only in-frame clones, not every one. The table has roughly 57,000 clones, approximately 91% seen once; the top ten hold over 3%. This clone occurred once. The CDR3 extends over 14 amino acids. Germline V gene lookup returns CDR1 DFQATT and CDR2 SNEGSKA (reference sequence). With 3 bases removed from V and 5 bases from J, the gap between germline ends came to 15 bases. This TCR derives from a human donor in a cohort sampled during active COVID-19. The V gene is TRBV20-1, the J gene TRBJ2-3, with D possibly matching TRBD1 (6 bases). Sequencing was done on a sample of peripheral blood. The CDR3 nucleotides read TGCAGTGCTAGTGAGGGAGTAGGGGGAGATACGCAGTATTTT. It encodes CSASEGVGGDTQYF.